Sequencing of this T cell receptor beta chain was carried out in a study of T cell repertoires in cytomegalovirus infection. This clonotype appeared many times. TCRdb re-called the reads through MiXCR, storing one row per CDR3 protein. The repertoire holds 150,000 or so distinct CDR3 sequences, roughly 6% seen once, with roughly 18% in the top ten. Sequenced material: PBMCs. The source is a human donor in good health (CMV status not recorded). Some clones in this sample may be carry-over from other donors' samples.

CDR3 in amino acids: CASSLGGTNTEAFF. CDR3 DNA: TGTGCCAGCAGCTTAGGTGGGACGAACACTGAAGCTTTCTTT. The chain joins TRBV7-2 to TRBJ1-1; weak D call: TRBD1 (5 bases). Germline V gene lookup returns CDR1 SGHTA and CDR2 FQGNSA. The CDR3 spans 14 residues. V was cut by 1 base and J by 1 base, with 7 bases left in between. Looking up the rest from reference TRBV7-2 and TRBJ1-1 gives the full variable domain: GAGVSQSPSNKVTEKGKDVELRCDPISGHTALYWYRQSLGQGLEFLIYFQGNSAPDKSGLPSDRFSAERTGGSVSTLTIQRTQQEDSAVYLCASSLGGTNTEAFFGQGTRLTVV.